These T cell receptor beta chains were read from a single sample in a study of T-cell memory formation after mild COVID-19. Each CDR3 protein is one row after TCRdb ran MiXCR on the 5' RACE reads. The sample has about 470,000 distinct CDR3 sequences, 25% seen once. What was sequenced was PBMCs or a T cell subset sorted from them (not recorded which). The origin of the receptors is an adult woman who had mild COVID-19 (a few samples of this study predate the infection). Cell type and time point are not known. The CDR3 runs from the conserved cysteine through the conserved F or W. A row's size may be missing; if present it is once, few, many or a size class.

V	size	J	CDR3
TRBV5-1	-	TRBJ1-2	CASSLGEVGFDYGYTF
TRBV12-3/TRBV12-4	-	TRBJ1-3	CASSFWAAGNTIYF
TRBV10-3	-	TRBJ1-1	CAISGTGTEAFF
TRBV4-1	-	TRBJ2-1	CASSQDVPRGGEQFF
TRBV5-1	-	TRBJ2-3	CASSSGAGTSRADTQYF
TRBV3-1	few	TRBJ1-2	CASSQGTAGYTF
TRBV3-1	-	TRBJ2-3	CASSQQGGGGTDTQYF
TRBV20-1	few	TRBJ2-1	CSATSGRALYNEQFF
TRBV7-2	few	TRBJ2-1	CASSPNTQGGDEQFF
TRBV6-6	-	TRBJ1-2	CASSPPSGEGGYTF
TRBV29-1	-	TRBJ2-2	CSARTGGIGELFF
TRBV3-2	few	TRBJ1-1	CASRYTDSQKEAFF
TRBV5-8	few	TRBJ2-7	CASSLAGRVHEQYF
TRBV24-1	-	TRBJ1-4	CATSDQGEGHEKLFF
TRBV5-1	few	TRBJ2-1	CASSVGTSGSYNEQFF
TRBV7-7	-	TRBJ2-7	CASSRNSGTENEQYF
TRBV12-3/TRBV12-4	-	TRBJ1-2	CASTPRGDGSYGYTF
TRBV4-2	-	TRBJ2-3	CASSQGGSGIVDTQYF
TRBV12-3/TRBV12-4	-	TRBJ2-6	CASSLGLAGANVLTF
TRBV4-3	many	TRBJ2-6	CASSQDPAAGANVLTF
TRBV7-9	-	TRBJ2-5	CASSLQGSLQETQYF
TRBV12-3/TRBV12-4	-	TRBJ1-2	CASSLPDSPTGYTF
TRBV7-2	-	TRBJ1-4	CASSLANDREKLFF
TRBV20-1	-	TRBJ1-2	CSAPVVPGALGGYTF
TRBV7-3	few	TRBJ1-5	CASSLTAEGYQPQHF
TRBV12-3/TRBV12-4	few	TRBJ2-3	CASRGTSGGSSTDTQYF
TRBV29-1	-	TRBJ2-1	CSARTGSYNEQFF
TRBV25-1	-	TRBJ2-5	CASSDSQREETQYF
TRBV19	few	TRBJ1-1	CASSTPAGENTEAFF